This T cell receptor beta chain was profiled in a study of cytomegalovirus exposure and HLA in healthy donors. Study-wide results and caveats: There were three CMV-associated chains whose specificity for CMV antigens was confirmed in vitro. The records held CMV serostatus as the only immune exposure information.

With 60 Vbeta and 13 Jbeta primers, the PCR was carried out. Sequencing was performed with immunoSEQ multiplex PCR; in TCRdb, only in-frame clones are kept and a portion is missing. This table holds 140,000 to 150,000 clones, about 80% found once. On this clone: What it recognizes is unknown.

The CDR3 length is 15 residues. Germline trimming cut 1 base from V and 2 bases from J; bases unmatched to any gene: 4. The germline V gene encodes CDR1 SGHDT and CDR2 YYEEEE. Sequencing was carried out using PBMCs. This clonotype originated in a woman aged 60 to 75 in good health and CMV-seropositive. V is TRBV5-6 and J is TRBJ2-7, with TRBD2 matching over 9 bases. The CDR3, as DNA: TGTGCCAGCAGCTTGAACCTAGCGGGGACCTACGAGCAGTACTTC. Protein: CASSLNLAGTYEQYF. The entire variable domain, with the rest obtained from reference TRBV5-6 and TRBJ2-7, is as follows: DAGVTQSPTHLIKTRGQQVTLRCSPKSGHDTVSWYQQALGQGPQFIFQYYEEEERQRGNFPDRFSGHQFPNYSSELNVNALLLGDSALYLCASSLNLAGTYEQYFGPGTRLTVT.